The sequence of this TCR beta chain was determined in a study of shared clonotypes between healthy human individuals. The naive CD8 subset, CD45RO-negative cells positively selected for CCR7, excluded terminally differentiated effector memory CD45RA+ cells. TCRdb keeps only in-frame clones here, not all; method: immunoSEQ multiplex PCR. The sample yields roughly 1,800,000 clones, less than 95% seen once. Germline V gene data show CDR1 as SEHNR and CDR2 as FQNEAQ (reference sequence). This CDR3 is built from 15 residues. V was clipped by 7 bases and J by 2 bases; unmatched bases: 8. Sequenced material: naive CD8+ T cells sorted from blood. The sequence was obtained from a man aged 18 to 30 in good health. The genes are TRBV7-9 and TRBJ2-1; 7 bases map to TRBD2. CDR3 in amino acids: CASTPPAGAYNEQFF. The CDR3 DNA reads as TGTGCCAGCACCCCCCCTGCGGGAGCCTACAATGAGCAGTTCTTC. The complete variable domain, with remaining parts taken from reference TRBV7-9 and TRBJ2-1, reads DTGVSQNPRHKITKRGQNVTFRCDPISEHNRLYWYRQTLGQGPEFLTYFQNEAQLEKSRLLSDRFSAERPKGSFSTLEIQRTEQGDSAMYLCASTPPAGAYNEQFFGPGTRLTVL.